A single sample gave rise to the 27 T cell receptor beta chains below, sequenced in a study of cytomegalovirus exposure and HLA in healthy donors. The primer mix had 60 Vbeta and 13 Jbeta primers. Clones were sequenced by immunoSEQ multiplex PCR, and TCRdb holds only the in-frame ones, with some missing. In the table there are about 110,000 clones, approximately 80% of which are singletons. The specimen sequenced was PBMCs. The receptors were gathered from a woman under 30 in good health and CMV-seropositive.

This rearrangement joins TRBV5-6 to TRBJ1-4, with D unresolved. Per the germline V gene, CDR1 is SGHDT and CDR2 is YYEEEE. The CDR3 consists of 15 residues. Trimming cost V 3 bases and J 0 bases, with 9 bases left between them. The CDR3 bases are TGTGCCAGCAGCTCTAGTCCGACAACTAATGAAAAACTGTTTTTT. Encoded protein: CASSSSPTTNEKLFF.

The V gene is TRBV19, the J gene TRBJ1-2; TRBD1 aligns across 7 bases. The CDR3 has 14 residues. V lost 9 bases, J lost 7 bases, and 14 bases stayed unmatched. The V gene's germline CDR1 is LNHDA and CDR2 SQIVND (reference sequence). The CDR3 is CASRGLDRVRGYTF. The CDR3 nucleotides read TGTGCCAGCAGAGGTCTCGACAGGGTCCGTGGCTACACCTTC.

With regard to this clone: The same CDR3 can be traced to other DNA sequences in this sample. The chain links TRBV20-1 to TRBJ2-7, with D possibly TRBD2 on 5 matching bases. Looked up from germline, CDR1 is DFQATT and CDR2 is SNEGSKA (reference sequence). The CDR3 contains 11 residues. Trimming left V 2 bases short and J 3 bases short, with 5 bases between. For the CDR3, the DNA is TGCAGTGCTAGACGGGGCTACGAGCAGTACTTC. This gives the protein CSARRGYEQYF.

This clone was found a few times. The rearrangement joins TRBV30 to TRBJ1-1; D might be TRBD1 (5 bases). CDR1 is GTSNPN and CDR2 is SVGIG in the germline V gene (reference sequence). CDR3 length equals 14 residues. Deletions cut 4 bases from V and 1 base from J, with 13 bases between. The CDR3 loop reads CAWNAGPENTEAFF. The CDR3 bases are TGTGCCTGGAATGCGGGGCCGGAGAACACTGAAGCTTTCTTT.

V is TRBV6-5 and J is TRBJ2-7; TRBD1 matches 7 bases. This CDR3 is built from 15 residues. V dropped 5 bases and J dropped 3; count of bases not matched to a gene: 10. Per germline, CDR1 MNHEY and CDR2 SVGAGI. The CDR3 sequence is CASSKRQGDSYEQYF. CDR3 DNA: TGTGCCAGCAGTAAGAGACAGGGCGATAGCTACGAGCAGTACTTC.

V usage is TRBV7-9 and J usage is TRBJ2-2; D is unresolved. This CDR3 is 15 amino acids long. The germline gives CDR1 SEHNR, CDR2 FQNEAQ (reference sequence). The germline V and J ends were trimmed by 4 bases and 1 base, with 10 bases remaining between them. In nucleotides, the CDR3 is TGTGCCAGCAGCTCCCTCAGCGTGAACACCGGGGAGCTGTTTTTT. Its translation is CASSSLSVNTGELFF.

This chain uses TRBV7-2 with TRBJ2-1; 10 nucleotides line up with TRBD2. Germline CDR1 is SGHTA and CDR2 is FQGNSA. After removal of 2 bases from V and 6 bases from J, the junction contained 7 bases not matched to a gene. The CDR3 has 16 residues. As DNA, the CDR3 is TGTGCCAGCAGCTTATGGTCTAGCGGGAGATCCAATGAGCAGTTCTTC. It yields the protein CASSLWSSGRSNEQFF.

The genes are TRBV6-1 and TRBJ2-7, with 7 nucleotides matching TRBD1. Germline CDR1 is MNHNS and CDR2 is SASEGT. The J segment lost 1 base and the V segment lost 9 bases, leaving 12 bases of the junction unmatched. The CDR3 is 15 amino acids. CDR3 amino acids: CASILTGEVSYEQYF. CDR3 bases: TGTGCCAGTATACTTACAGGGGAAGTTTCCTACGAGCAGTACTTC.

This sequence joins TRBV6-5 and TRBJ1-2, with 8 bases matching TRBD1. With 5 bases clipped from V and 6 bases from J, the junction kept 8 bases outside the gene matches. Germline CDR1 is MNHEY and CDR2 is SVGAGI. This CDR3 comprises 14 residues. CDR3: CASSRQGAPNGYTF. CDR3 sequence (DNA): TGTGCCAGCAGTCGGCAGGGGGCGCCGAATGGCTACACCTTC.

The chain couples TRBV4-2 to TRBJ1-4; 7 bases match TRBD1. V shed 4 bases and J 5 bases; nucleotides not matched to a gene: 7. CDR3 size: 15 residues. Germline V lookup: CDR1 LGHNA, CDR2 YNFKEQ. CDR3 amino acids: CASSLGGQSNEKLFF. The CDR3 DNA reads TGTGCCAGCAGCCTTGGGGGACAGTCGAATGAAAAACTGTTTTTT.

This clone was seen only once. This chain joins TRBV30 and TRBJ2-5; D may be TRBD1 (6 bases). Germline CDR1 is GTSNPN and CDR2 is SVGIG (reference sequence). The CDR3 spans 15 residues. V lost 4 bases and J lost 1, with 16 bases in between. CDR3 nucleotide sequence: TGTGCCTGGACGGGACAATACGGGGTCCAAGAGACCCAGTACTTC. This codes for CAWTGQYGVQETQYF.

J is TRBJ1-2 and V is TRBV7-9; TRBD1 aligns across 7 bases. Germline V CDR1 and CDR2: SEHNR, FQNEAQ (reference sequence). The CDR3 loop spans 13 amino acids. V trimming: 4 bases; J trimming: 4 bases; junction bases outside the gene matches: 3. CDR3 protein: CASSSTGSYGYTF. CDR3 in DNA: TGTGCCAGCAGCTCGACAGGGAGCTATGGCTACACCTTC.

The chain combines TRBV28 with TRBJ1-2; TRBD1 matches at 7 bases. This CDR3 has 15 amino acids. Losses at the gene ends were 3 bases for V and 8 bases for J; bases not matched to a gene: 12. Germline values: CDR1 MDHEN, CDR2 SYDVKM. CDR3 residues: CASSFPQQGFGGYTF. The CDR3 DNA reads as TGTGCCAGCAGTTTCCCTCAACAGGGGTTCGGGGGCTACACCTTC.

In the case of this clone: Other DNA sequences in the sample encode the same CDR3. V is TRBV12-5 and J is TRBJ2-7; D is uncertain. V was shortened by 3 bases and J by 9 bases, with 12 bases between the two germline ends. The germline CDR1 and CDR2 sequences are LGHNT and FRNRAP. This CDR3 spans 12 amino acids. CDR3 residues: CASGLSSLGQYF. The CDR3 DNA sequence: TGTGCTAGTGGTTTAAGTTCACTCGGGCAGTACTTC.

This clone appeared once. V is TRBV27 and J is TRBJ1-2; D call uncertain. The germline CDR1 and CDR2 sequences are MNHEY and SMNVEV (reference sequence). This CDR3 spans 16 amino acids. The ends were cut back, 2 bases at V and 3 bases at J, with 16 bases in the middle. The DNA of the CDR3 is TGTGCCAGCAGTTTAAATGTGGGAGGGTTGGACTATGGCTACACCTTC. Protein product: CASSLNVGGLDYGYTF.

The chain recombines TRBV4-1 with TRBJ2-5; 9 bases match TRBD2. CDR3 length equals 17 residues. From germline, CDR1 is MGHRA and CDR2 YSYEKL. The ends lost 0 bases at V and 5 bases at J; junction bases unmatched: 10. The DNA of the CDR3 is TGCGCCAGCAGCCAAGAGGGACTAGCAGGATTGGGGGAGACCCAGTACTTC. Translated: CASSQEGLAGLGETQYF.

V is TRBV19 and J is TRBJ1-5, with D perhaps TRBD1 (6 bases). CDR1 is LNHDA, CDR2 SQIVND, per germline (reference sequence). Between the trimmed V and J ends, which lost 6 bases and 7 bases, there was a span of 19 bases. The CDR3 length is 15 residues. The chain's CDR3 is CASSPDGGAGQPQHF. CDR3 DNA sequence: TGTGCCAGTAGCCCCGACGGGGGGGCAGGGCAGCCCCAGCATTTT. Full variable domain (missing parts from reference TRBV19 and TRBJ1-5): DGGITQSPKYLFRKEGQNVTLSCEQNLNHDAMYWYRQDPGQGLRLIYYSQIVNDFQKGDIAEGYSVSREKKESFPLTVTSAQKNPTAFYLCASSPDGGAGQPQHFGDGTRLSIL.

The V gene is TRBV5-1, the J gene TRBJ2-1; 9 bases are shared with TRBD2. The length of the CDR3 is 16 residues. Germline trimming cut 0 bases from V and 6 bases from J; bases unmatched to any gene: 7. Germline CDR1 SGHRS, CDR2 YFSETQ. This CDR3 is CASSLVSGLASNEQFF. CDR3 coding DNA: TGCGCCAGCAGCTTGGTATCGGGACTAGCCTCCAATGAGCAGTTCTTC. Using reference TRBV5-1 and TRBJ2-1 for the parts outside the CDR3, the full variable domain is KAGVTQTPRYLIKTRGQQVTLSCSPISGHRSVSWYQQTPGQGLQFLFEYFSETQRNKGNFPGRFSGRQFSNSRSEMNVSTLELGDSALYLCASSLVSGLASNEQFFGPGTRLTVL.

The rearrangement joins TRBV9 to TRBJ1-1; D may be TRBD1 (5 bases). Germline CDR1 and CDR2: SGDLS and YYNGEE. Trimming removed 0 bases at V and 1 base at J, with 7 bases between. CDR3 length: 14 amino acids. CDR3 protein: CASSVGDRNTEAFF. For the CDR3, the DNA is TGTGCCAGCAGCGTAGGAGACAGGAACACTGAAGCTTTCTTT.

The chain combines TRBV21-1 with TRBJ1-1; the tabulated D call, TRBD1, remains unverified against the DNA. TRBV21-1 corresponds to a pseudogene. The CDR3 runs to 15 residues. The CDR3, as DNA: TGTGCCAGCAGCCAACGGACAGGGAGCGACACTGAAGCTTTCTTT. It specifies CASSQRTGSDTEAFF.

The CDR3 reads CASSLPGDTQYF. The DNA of the CDR3 is TGTGCCAGCAGCCTCCCGGGGGATACGCAGTATTTT. The V and J genes are TRBV9 and TRBJ2-3; D is possibly TRBD2 (5 bases). Trimming left V 4 bases short and J 6 bases short, with 9 bases between. This CDR3 contains 12 residues. The V gene's germline CDR1 is SGDLS and CDR2 YYNGEE.

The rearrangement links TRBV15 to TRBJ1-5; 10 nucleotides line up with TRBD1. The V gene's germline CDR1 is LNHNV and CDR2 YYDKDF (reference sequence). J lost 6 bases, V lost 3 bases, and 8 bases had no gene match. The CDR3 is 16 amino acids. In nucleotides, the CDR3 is TGTGCCACCAGCAGGGGGGACAGGGGAGAGGGTCAGCCCCAGCATTTT. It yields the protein CATSRGDRGEGQPQHF.

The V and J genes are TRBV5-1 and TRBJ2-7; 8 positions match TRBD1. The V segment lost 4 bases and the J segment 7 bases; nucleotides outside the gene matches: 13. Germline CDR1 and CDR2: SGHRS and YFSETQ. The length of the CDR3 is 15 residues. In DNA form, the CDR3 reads TGCGCCAGCAGCCCCCGGACAGGGTGGAAGAGGGAGCAGTACTTC. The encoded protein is CASSPRTGWKREQYF.

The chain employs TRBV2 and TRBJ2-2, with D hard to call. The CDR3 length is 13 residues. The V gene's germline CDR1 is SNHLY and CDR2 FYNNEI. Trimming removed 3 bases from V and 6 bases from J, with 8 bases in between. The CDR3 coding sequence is TGTGCCAGCAGTGAGTCCACTCCCGGGGAGCTGTTTTTT. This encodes CASSESTPGELFF.

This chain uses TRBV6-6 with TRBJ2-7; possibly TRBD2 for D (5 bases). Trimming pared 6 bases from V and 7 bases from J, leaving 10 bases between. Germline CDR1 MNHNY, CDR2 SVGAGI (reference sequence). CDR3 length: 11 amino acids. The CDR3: CASSRGEEQYF. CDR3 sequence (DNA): TGTGCCAGCAGCCGGGGAGAGGAGCAGTACTTC.

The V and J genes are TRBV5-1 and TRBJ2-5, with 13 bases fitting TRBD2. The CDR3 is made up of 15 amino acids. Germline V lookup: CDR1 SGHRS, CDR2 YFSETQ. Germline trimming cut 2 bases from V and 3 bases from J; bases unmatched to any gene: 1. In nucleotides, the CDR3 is TGCGCCAGCAGCTTTGGACTAGCGGGGGAAGAGACCCAGTACTTC. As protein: CASSFGLAGEETQYF.

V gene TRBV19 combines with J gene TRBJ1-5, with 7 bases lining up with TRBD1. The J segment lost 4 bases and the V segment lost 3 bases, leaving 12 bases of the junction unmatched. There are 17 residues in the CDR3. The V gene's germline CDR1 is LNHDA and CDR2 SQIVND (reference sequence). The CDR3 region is CASSIKPGGWGNQPQHF. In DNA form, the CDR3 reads TGTGCCAGTAGTATTAAACCAGGGGGATGGGGTAATCAGCCCCAGCATTTT.